Listed here is a single TCR beta chain. TCRdb used MiXCR to reprocess the 5' RACE reads, holding one entry per CDR3 protein. The sample holds hundreds of thousands of distinct CDR3 sequences, under 9% seen once. The CDR3 spans 16 residues. V trimming: 0 bases; J trimming: 7 bases; junction bases outside the gene matches: 10. Germline lookup yields CDR1 DFQATT and CDR2 SNEGSKA (reference sequence). The data were taken from a study of T cells after yellow fever vaccination. This TCR derives from a young man who received the YFV17D yellow fever vaccine. The starting material was CD4+ T cells sorted from PBMCs, obtained 5 days after the yellow fever booster vaccination. The V and J genes are TRBV20-1 and TRBJ2-1, with 9 bases matching TRBD2. The CDR3 DNA reads as TGCAGTGCTAGAGATGTCGCAGCGGGGGGCAGGAATGAGCAGTTCTTC. This codes for CSARDVAAGGRNEQFF.